These 30 T cell receptor beta chains originate from one sample sequenced in a study of PD-1 blockade in classical Hodgkin lymphoma. The method was immunoSEQ multiplex PCR; TCRdb's version includes in-frame clones alone and lacks a portion of them. Here the sample spans approximately 150,000 clones, 78% being singletons. Every patient was affected by relapse after autologous stem cell transplantation, while exposure to brentuximab vedotin was not uniform. The sample here was peripheral blood mononuclear cells (PBMCs), taken before the second cycle of nivolumab. Receptors were obtained from a human donor with classical Hodgkin lymphoma.

This clone was counted a few times. This sequence joins TRBV19 and TRBJ2-1; the match to TRBD2 covers 11 bases. This CDR3 region has 15 residues. Germline V gene lookup returns CDR1 LNHDA and CDR2 SQIVND (reference sequence). The V gene end was trimmed by 8 bases and the J gene end by 3 bases; junction bases not matched to a gene: 6. DNA of the CDR3: TGTGCCAGTCGACTAGCGGGACTTAACTACAATGAGCAGTTCTTC. Translation gives CASRLAGLNYNEQFF.

This chain joins TRBV7-9 and TRBJ2-7; D is possibly TRBD1 or TRBD2 (5 bases each). CDR3 length equals 15 residues. Germline CDR1 reads SEHNR; CDR2 reads FQNEAQ (reference sequence). Trimming cost V 5 bases and J 0 bases, with 14 bases left between them. The CDR3 nucleotides are TGTGCCAGCAGCCCCCGGGGCCGCGGCTCCTACGAGCAGTACTTC. Encoded protein: CASSPRGRGSYEQYF.

V gene TRBV29-1 combines with J gene TRBJ1-5; TRBD1 is a possible D gene (6 bases). The CDR3 has 13 amino acids. Per germline, CDR1 SQVTM and CDR2 ANQGSEA. V was trimmed by 5 bases and J by 3 bases, leaving 11 bases between them. CDR3 sequence reads: CSVRGTNNQPQHF. CDR3 DNA sequence: TGCAGCGTTCGAGGGACAAACAATCAGCCCCAGCATTTT.

The chain couples TRBV7-9 to TRBJ2-7; TRBD2 is a possible D gene (6 bases). Deletions cut 4 bases from V and 0 bases from J, with 19 bases between. The CDR3 is 17 residues long. CDR1 and CDR2 from the germline V gene are SEHNR and FQNEAQ (reference sequence). The CDR3 DNA follows: TGTGCCAGCAGCTCACCTTGGGGGGACCAAAGCTCCTACGAGCAGTACTTC. It codes for CASSSPWGDQSSYEQYF.

V usage is TRBV15 and J usage is TRBJ2-3; tentative D call: TRBD1 (5 bases). Germline assignment: CDR1 LNHNV and CDR2 YYDKDF (reference sequence). This CDR3 is built from 12 residues. V lost 0 bases and J lost 14, with 12 bases in between. CDR3 DNA: TGTGCCACCAGCAGAGACCGACTCCAGGGGTATTTT. Its translation: CATSRDRLQGYF.

The chain has TRBV6-6 and TRBJ2-1, with 7 bases lining up with TRBD2. The V gene end was trimmed by 5 bases and the J gene end by 4 bases; junction bases not matched to a gene: 5. CDR1 is MNHNY and CDR2 is SVGAGI in the germline V gene (reference sequence). The CDR3 spans 14 residues. This CDR3 is CASSPIAGYNEQFF. In DNA form, the CDR3 reads TGTGCCAGCAGTCCGATAGCGGGTTACAATGAGCAGTTCTTC.

The gene calls are TRBV7-6 and TRBJ2-2; TRBD2 matches 13 bases. This CDR3 has 19 residues. With 5 bases clipped from V and 1 base from J, the junction kept 10 bases outside the gene matches. From germline, CDR1 is SGHVS and CDR2 FNYEAQ. This chain's CDR3 is CASSPPGLAGSENTGELFF. CDR3 DNA: TGTGCCAGCAGCCCGCCGGGACTAGCGGGATCCGAGAACACCGGGGAGCTGTTTTTT.

V is TRBV6-6 and J is TRBJ1-2, with D unclear. V was clipped by 5 bases and J by 2 bases, with 15 bases between them. The germline V gene encodes CDR1 MNHNY and CDR2 SVGAGI (reference sequence). The CDR3 extends over 15 amino acids. CDR3 nucleotide sequence: TGTGCCAGCAGTCCCCGTGGTCCGGCGAACTATGGCTACACCTTC. The encoded protein is CASSPRGPANYGYTF.

This clone was counted ten times or more. This chain connects TRBV2 to TRBJ1-1; no clear D gene. This CDR3 is 13 amino acids long. Looked up from germline, CDR1 is SNHLY and CDR2 is FYNNEI. Trimming took off 7 bases at V and 0 bases at J, with 9 bases between the two ends. CDR3 protein: CASKRLLNTEAFF. The CDR3 bases are TGTGCCAGCAAGAGACTACTGAACACTGAAGCTTTCTTT. The full variable domain, rest sourced from reference TRBV2 and TRBJ1-1, is EPEVTQTPSHQVTQMGQEVILRCVPISNHLYFYWYRQILGQKVEFLVSFYNNEISEKSEIFDDQFSVERPDGSNFTLKIRSTKLEDSAMYFCASKRLLNTEAFFGQGTRLTVV.

This clone came up a few times. The chain is built from TRBV4-1 and TRBJ2-2; TRBD1 aligns across 8 bases. The trim removed 5 bases at V and 6 bases at J, leaving 5 bases unmatched. There are 14 residues in the CDR3. CDR1 and CDR2 (germline): MGHRA, YSYEKL. The CDR3 here is CASSAQDRAGELFF. The CDR3 nucleotides read TGCGCCAGCAGCGCCCAGGACAGGGCCGGGGAGCTGTTTTTT.

This clone was counted a single time. This chain joins TRBV18 and TRBJ1-2, with D hard to call. Per the germline V gene, CDR1 is KGHSH and CDR2 is LQKENI. The V end was cut by 6 bases, the J end by 8 bases, with 16 bases between. The CDR3 totals 13 residues. In nucleotides, the CDR3 is TGTGCCAGCTCCCAACGAGAGGTTCGAGGCTACACCTTC. It codes for CASSQREVRGYTF.

The CDR3 reads CASSPPPASGELFF. Here the CDR3 DNA reads TGTGCCAGCAGCCCTCCCCCGGCATCCGGGGAGCTGTTTTTT. The chain has TRBV7-9 and TRBJ2-2; D is unclear. The CDR3 length is 14 residues. Germline V lookup: CDR1 SEHNR, CDR2 FQNEAQ (reference sequence). V lost 5 bases, J lost 6 bases, and 13 bases lay in between.

The V gene is TRBV30, the J gene TRBJ2-3, with 8 bases fitting TRBD2. The CDR3 extends over 15 amino acids. Losses at the gene ends were 4 bases for V and 2 bases for J; bases not matched to a gene: 8. CDR1 GTSNPN and CDR2 SVGIG come from the germline V gene (reference sequence). The CDR3 nucleotides are TGTGCCTGGAAAAAAGCGGGAGTGAACACAGATACGCAGTATTTT. This gives the protein CAWKKAGVNTDTQYF.

This chain joins TRBV25-1 and TRBJ1-4; 9 nucleotides align to TRBD1. Germline V lookup: CDR1 MGHDK, CDR2 SYGVNS. The CDR3 sequence is 14 residues long. J was trimmed by 11 bases and V by 8 bases; bases with no gene match: 12. The DNA for the CDR3 is TGTGCCAGCCAAAACAGGGGGCCGTTACGGAAACTGTTTTTT. This translates into CASQNRGPLRKLFF.

The chain is built from TRBV11-2 and TRBJ2-7; 7 bases fit TRBD1. The CDR3 consists of 14 residues. The V gene end was trimmed by 3 bases and the J gene end by 6 bases; junction bases not matched to a gene: 8. CDR1 and CDR2 from the germline V gene are SGHAT and FQNNGV. The chain's CDR3 is CASSFNRGTGEQYF. For the CDR3, the DNA is TGTGCCAGCAGCTTTAACAGGGGAACGGGCGAGCAGTACTTC.

This chain connects TRBV10-3 to TRBJ1-5; a possible D gene is TRBD1 (5 bases). Trimming cost V 0 bases and J 7 bases, with 7 bases left between them. Per the germline V gene, CDR1 is ENHRY and CDR2 is SYGVKD. The CDR3 contains 13 residues. The CDR3 bases are TGTGCCATCAGTGAGTCCAGGGACCAGCCCCAGCATTTT. It encodes CAISESRDQPQHF.

This clone was found once. V is TRBV27 and J is TRBJ2-1; 7 bases match TRBD2. The J segment lost 8 bases and the V segment lost 3 bases, leaving 7 bases of the junction unmatched. Germline V CDR1 and CDR2: MNHEY, SMNVEV (reference sequence). CDR3 length: 14 residues. CDR3 coding DNA: TGTGCCAGCAGTTTTTTGCGGGAGAGCGATGAGCAGTTCTTC. This encodes CASSFLRESDEQFF.

The chain uses TRBV6-5 and TRBJ2-7, with 8 bases matching TRBD1. CDR1 and CDR2 from the germline V gene are MNHEY and SVGAGI. J was trimmed by 2 bases and V by 6 bases; bases with no gene match: 6. This CDR3 is built from 14 residues. The CDR3, as DNA: TGTGCCAGCAGAAGCGGACAGGGACCCTACGAGCAGTACTTC. Amino acid sequence: CASRSGQGPYEQYF.

The rearrangement uses TRBV15 and TRBJ2-5; 10 positions agree with TRBD2. CDR1 is LNHNV and CDR2 is YYDKDF in the germline V gene (reference sequence). The ends lost 3 bases at V and 5 bases at J; junction bases unmatched: 3. The CDR3 runs to 14 residues. For the CDR3, the DNA is TGTGCCACCAGCAGGGGACTAGCGAGGGAGACCCAGTACTTC. Encoded protein: CATSRGLARETQYF.

The chain recombines TRBV10-3 with TRBJ1-2, with 9 bases fitting TRBD1. Germline-derived CDR1 and CDR2 are ENHRY and SYGVKD. V trimming: 8 bases; J trimming: 6 bases; junction bases outside the gene matches: 13. This CDR3 spans 15 amino acids. CDR3 region: CAIPTGPRTGDGYTF. In DNA form, the CDR3 reads TGTGCCATCCCAACGGGACCTCGGACAGGGGATGGCTACACCTTC.

The chain employs TRBV30 and TRBJ2-7; D may be TRBD1 (5 bases). CDR3 length: 13 residues. Germline CDR1 GTSNPN, CDR2 SVGIG (reference sequence). Here the CDR3 reads CASHKWGPYEQYF. The CDR3, as DNA: TGTGCTTCACACAAGTGGGGCCCCTACGAGCAGTACTTC.

In this sample, this clone turned up a few times. The rearrangement uses TRBV19 and TRBJ1-2; TRBD1 is a possible D gene (6 bases). Trimming removed 5 bases from V and 0 bases from J, with 10 bases in between. Germline loops: CDR1 LNHDA, CDR2 SQIVND (reference sequence). The CDR3 is 14 amino acids. The CDR3 loop reads CASSVSGANYGYTF. In nucleotides, the CDR3 is TGTGCCAGTAGTGTGTCAGGGGCTAACTATGGCTACACCTTC.

This rearrangement joins TRBV2 to TRBJ2-3; D gene uncertain. Per the germline V gene, CDR1 is SNHLY and CDR2 is FYNNEI. V was cut by 3 bases and J by 2 bases, with 3 bases left in between. The length of the CDR3 is 12 residues. This CDR3 reads CASSDYTDTQYF. DNA of the CDR3: TGTGCCAGCAGTGACTACACAGATACGCAGTATTTT.

This clone was found once. The chain links TRBV7-8 to TRBJ1-2; the D gene is possibly TRBD1 (5 bases). The V and J ends lost 1 base and 8 bases respectively, with 14 bases between them. This CDR3 comprises 14 residues. Germline lookup yields CDR1 SGHVS and CDR2 FQNEAQ. This CDR3 reads CASSLVRQGQGYTF. The DNA of the CDR3 is TGTGCCAGCAGCTTAGTGAGGCAGGGTCAAGGCTACACCTTC.

V usage is TRBV5-4 and J usage is TRBJ2-5; TRBD1 matches at 8 bases. Germline V gives CDR1 SGHNT, CDR2 YYREEE (reference sequence). The CDR3 length is 16 residues. V dropped 0 bases and J dropped 2; count of bases not matched to a gene: 6. As DNA, the CDR3 is TGTGCCAGCAGCTTGGGGGCAGGGGGCGGACAAGAGACCCAGTACTTC. Translation: CASSLGAGGGQETQYF. Combining the CDR3 with reference TRBV5-4 and TRBJ2-5 gives the whole variable domain ETGVTQSPTHLIKTRGQQVTLRCSSQSGHNTVSWYQQALGQGPQFIFQYYREEENGRGNFPPRFSGLQFPNYSSELNVNALELDDSALYLCASSLGAGGGQETQYFGPGTRLLVL.

The V and J genes are TRBV11-2 and TRBJ2-7; D uncertain. The CDR3 consists of 14 residues. The germline V and J ends were trimmed by 3 bases and 4 bases, with 13 bases remaining between them. Germline loops: CDR1 SGHAT, CDR2 FQNNGV. The CDR3 coding sequence is TGTGCCAGCAGCTTCACACAAGGAAGGTACGAGCAGTACTTC. This translates into CASSFTQGRYEQYF.

This clone came up many times. The chain combines TRBV4-1 with TRBJ1-1; D not resolved. The V gene lost 0 bases and the J gene lost 1 base, with 12 bases spanning the gap. Germline CDR1 reads MGHRA; CDR2 reads YSYEKL. CDR3 size: 16 residues. The CDR3 loop reads CASSQDRGSGNTEAFF. CDR3 in DNA: TGCGCCAGCAGCCAAGATAGAGGTAGTGGGAACACTGAAGCTTTCTTT.

This sequence joins TRBV5-1 and TRBJ1-4; tentatively, D is TRBD1 (6 bases). Germline assignment: CDR1 SGHRS and CDR2 YFSETQ. This CDR3 comprises 19 residues. V dropped 2 bases and J dropped 0 bases, with 20 bases sitting between them. Here the CDR3 DNA reads TGCGCCAGCAGCTTTGGACACACCGGGGGCTCGGCAACTAATGAAAAACTGTTTTTT. Protein: CASSFGHTGGSATNEKLFF.

The V call is TRBV14, the J call TRBJ2-3; no clear D gene. V was clipped by 2 bases and J by 7 bases, with 4 bases between them. Germline CDR1 is SGHDN and CDR2 is FVKESK. The CDR3 is 11 amino acids. CDR3: CASSQLNTQYF. CDR3 nucleotides: TGTGCCAGCAGCCAACTTAATACGCAGTATTTT.

This clone was seen more than once but under ten times. This chain joins TRBV6-5 and TRBJ2-1; no firm D call. V lost 5 bases, J lost 12 bases, and 11 bases lay in between. This CDR3 is built from 11 residues. Per the germline V gene, CDR1 is MNHEY and CDR2 is SVGAGI. The CDR3 loop reads CASSEVELQFF. For the CDR3, the DNA is TGTGCCAGCAGTGAAGTTGAATTGCAGTTCTTC.